These T cell receptor beta chains were read from a single sample in a study of blood T cell repertoires in COVID-19. Here immunoSEQ multiplex PCR was the method, and the copy in TCRdb shows in-frame clones only, minus some. This table has about 270,000 clones, roughly 82% appearing once. Sequencing used peripheral blood. These receptors came from a woman of 80 years or more with COVID-19, enrolled during active disease. Each CDR3 is given without its conserved first and last residue. The D gene is left open where the match is weak. Size is omitted from some rows. Given values are once, few, many or a class for expanded clones.

TRBV30 | . | TRBD1 | AWSPPGQGRYEQY
TRBV7-2 | . | . | ASSLGIDLQY
TRBV7-2 | . | . | ASSLGRGDYGYT
TRBV3-1/TRBV3-2 | . | TRBD2 | ASSPGLAGRVGNEQY
TRBV5-8 | . | TRBD1 | ASSLFRGHEKLF
TRBV5-6 | . | . | ASSLRAGGKEQF
TRBV30 | . | . | AWSGDINQPQH
TRBV7-8 | . | . | ASSWKIQGLQGGYT
TRBV7-9 | . | TRBD1 | ASSRGQASSYNEQF
TRBV30 | . | . | AWRRLGNTDTQY
TRBV30 | . | . | AWSGENRVTYGYT
TRBV7-2 | . | TRBD2 | ASSPSSPGLGSRTDTQY
TRBV11-2 | . | . | ASSGEGYGYT
TRBV9 | . | . | ASSVAYPADTQY
TRBV19 | . | TRBD2 | ASSTSGGGTNEQF
TRBV5-1 | . | TRBD1 | ASSPGQTAF
TRBV15 | . | . | ATSRDMAGASTNEKLF
TRBV7-9 | . | TRBD1 | ASSQPPGTGIDSPLH
TRBV11-3 | . | TRBD1 | ASSLGPRDRVHEQY
TRBV19 | once | TRBD1 | ASSLRTGDEAF
TRBV18 | once | . | ASSPRSGATEKLF
TRBV5-1 | . | TRBD2 | ASSAGGLPYNEQF
TRBV5-1 | . | . | ASSLGFGPSGNSPLH
TRBV7-2 | . | TRBD1 | ASSLRQGAGQPQH
TRBV5-6 | . | . | ASSLERGFNQPQH
TRBV3-1/TRBV3-2 | . | . | ASSPSRGNEQF
TRBV6-6 | . | TRBD1 | ASSYETGELNTEAF
TRBV5-1 | . | TRBD1 | ASSTGGENTEAF
TRBV19 | . | TRBD1 | ASRDRAINQPQH
TRBV5-1 | . | TRBD1 | ASSFTGGVNTEAF
TRBV28 | . | . | ASRQPGDGVPEAF
TRBV27 | . | . | ASSLFQGLRNIQY
TRBV10-3 | . | TRBD1 | AISAGQNTDTQY
TRBV7-2 | . | TRBD2 | ASSFLAGQETQY
TRBV19 | . | TRBD1 | ASRPGQPNTEAF
TRBV6-2/TRBV6-3 | . | . | ASSSRGSFNSPLH
TRBV18 | . | . | ASSQGFGYT
TRBV7-8 | . | TRBD1 | ASRPTGGGTEAF
TRBV5-4 | once | TRBD2 | ASSLYGLAGGDTQY
TRBV5-1 | . | . | ASSPGERNEKLF
TRBV30 | . | . | AWRGGKQHGGELF
TRBV4-2 | once | . | ASSQDGGYNYGYT
TRBV28 | . | . | ASSLLQRTDTQY
TRBV6-1 | once | . | ASSGLTASYNSPLH
TRBV6-5 | . | TRBD1 | ASSRGQGAEAF
TRBV4-2 | . | . | ASSQDWGRSGTEAF
TRBV6-6 | . | TRBD2 | ASSTRGDSYEQY
TRBV18 | . | . | ASSQTDYEQY
TRBV19 | . | TRBD1 | ASREQGATSYEQY
TRBV11-2 | . | . | ASSLGLGPSKLF
TRBV3-1/TRBV3-2 | . | . | ASSPRGNDRWNTEAF
TRBV7-3 | once | TRBD1 | ASSSTGRSGNEQF
TRBV5-4 | . | . | ASSLASGLNTEAF
TRBV3-1/TRBV3-2 | . | TRBD1 | ASSLGQGSYGYT
TRBV7-9 | . | . | ASSPGGEAF